This TCR beta chain is from a study of blood T cell repertoires in COVID-19. Study details: Samples of COVID-19 (acute and convalescent) were obtained from the United States, Italy and Spain.

The CDR3 loop spans 13 amino acids. V lost 6 bases, J lost 6 bases, and 8 bases stayed unmatched. The germline CDR1 and CDR2 sequences are SNHLY and FYNNEI. The data were produced by immunoSEQ multiplex PCR, yet TCRdb's version contains in-frame clones alone and is incomplete. Among about 200,000 clones listed, roughly 92% were seen once. This clonotype was sampled from a man aged 60 to 69 with COVID-19, enrolled during active disease. The rearrangement joins TRBV2 to TRBJ2-7; 7 bases match TRBD2. The sample was peripheral blood. DNA for the CDR3: TGTGCCAGCAGCTTTGTGGGGGGGAGCGAGCAGTACTTC. Encoded protein: CASSFVGGSEQYF.